This T cell receptor (beta chain) was identified during a study of vaccination effects on CD4 cells after COVID-19 (dated by TCRdb to between 2020 and 2023). With respect to the entire study: In the ViraFEST assay, PBMC were stimulated with viral peptide pools, and antigen-specific CD4+ T cell clonotypes were then identified by expansion using TCR sequencing. Each participant received two doses of an mRNA SARS-CoV-2 vaccine, either BNT162b2 or mRNA-1273. Each well held 1.5 million to 2 million PBMC cultured in IMDM containing roughly 5% human AB serum, 8.5 to 10 IU/ml IL-2 and gentamicin, along with around 11 ug/ml peptides. The study compared SARS-CoV-2 spike-specific CD4+ TCR repertoires before and after mRNA vaccination in COVID-19 convalescent patients and infection-naive vaccine recipients. A total of roughly 9 COVID-19 convalescent patients and a handful of SARS-CoV-2-naive healthy vaccine recipients were included in the full study. Cultures from other donors in the study were sequenced with the Oncomine TCR Beta short-read assay on an Illumina iSeq 100. General findings and caveats noted by the study authors: Only a small number of convalescent patients were included, and no early post-infection timepoints were available, which limited the study. Both infection-induced and vaccine-induced clones contracted markedly at late post-vaccination timepoints, which is consistent with waning T cell responses. In healthy vaccine recipients, vaccine-induced clones were almost all SARS-CoV-2 mono-reactive, with only 1 of 255 cross-reactive with common cold coronaviruses.

Comments on this clone: Its antigen is not yet known. Per-base quality was not reported, and no clone a single base away is much larger than it.

The receptor library was made with the immunoSEQ multiplex PCR assay. DNA from the cultured and isolated CD4+ T cells underwent TCR beta CDR3 sequencing. As for how the authors treated the data: Non-productive TCR sequences were removed and reads were trimmed to the CDR3 region, keeping CDR3s of at least 7 amino acids. The MANAFEST web app was used to pick out antigen-specific clonotypes by comparing their expansion in peptide wells with that in reference cultures. For clones to be considered positive, expansion at FDR<0.05 versus reference and all other wells, an odds ratio above 5, and a frequency above 0.1% in two replicate wells were required. A clonotype was called cross-reactive if it was significantly expanded both in SARS-CoV-2 spike wells and in at least one common cold coronavirus spike condition. Levenshtein distance calculated with the stringdist R package was used to assess CDR3 similarity, and unrooted trees were constructed with ape in R 3.6.1. TCRdb holds this immuneACCESS table with in-frame rearrangements only. Some clones are missing; in checked studies, unresolved V genes explain under half, and the rest has no known cause. Clone size and V and J calls were adopted from that table, with D and trimming inferred from the DNA. Here the sample has tens of thousands of clones; approximately 77% occur a single time. The top ten constitute roughly 2% of the sample.

Trimming costs V 0 bases and J 7 bases, and their ends lie 13 bases apart. Via the germline V gene, CDR1 is MNHEY and CDR2 SVGEGT. The CDR3, from cysteine to phenylalanine, totals 15 residues. The kept DNA is CDR3 alone, 45 bases in frame from the first base. After about 9 days of culture, CD4+ T cells were isolated with the EasySep CD4+ T cell isolation kit. None of the healthy vaccine recipients had a prior SARS-CoV-2 infection, which was confirmed by nucleocapsid antibody tests that came back negative both before and after vaccination. On days 3 and 7, half of the culture medium was replaced with fresh IL-2-containing medium. Unless otherwise noted, each peptide stimulation condition was cultured in triplicate wells. Using Ficoll-Paque Plus gradient centrifugation, PBMC were separated from whole blood and then either used fresh or cryopreserved at -140C. The QIAamp micro DNA kit was used to extract genomic DNA from the cultured CD4+ T cells.

The clonotype was recovered from a human donor who received a COVID-19 vaccine. The source material was CD4+ T cells from PBMCs cultured without peptide, sampled before COVID-19 vaccination. The sequence links TRBV6-2 or TRBV6-3 to TRBJ2-1; a tentative D match to TRBD2 spans 5 bases. The nucleotide sequence is given as TGTGCCAGCAGTTACTCCCGGACTTCCAGGAATGAGCAGTTCTTC. The resulting protein is CASSYSRTSRNEQFF.